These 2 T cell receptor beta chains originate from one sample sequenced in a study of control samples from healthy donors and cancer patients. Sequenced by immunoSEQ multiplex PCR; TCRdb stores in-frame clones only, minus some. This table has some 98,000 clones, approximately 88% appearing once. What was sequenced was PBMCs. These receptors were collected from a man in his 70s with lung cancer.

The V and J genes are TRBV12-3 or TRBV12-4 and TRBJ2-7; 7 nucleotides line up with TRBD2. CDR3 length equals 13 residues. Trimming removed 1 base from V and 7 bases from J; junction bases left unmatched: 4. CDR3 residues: CASSLVGGKEQYF. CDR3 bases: TGTGCCAGCAGTTTAGTGGGGGGGAAGGAGCAGTACTTC.

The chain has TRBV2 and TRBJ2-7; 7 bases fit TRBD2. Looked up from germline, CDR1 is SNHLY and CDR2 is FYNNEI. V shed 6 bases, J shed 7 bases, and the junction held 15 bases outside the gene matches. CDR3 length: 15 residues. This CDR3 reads CASSLTRLVGGEQYF. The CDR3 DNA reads TGTGCCAGCAGCCTAACGAGGCTAGTGGGAGGGGAGCAGTACTTC.